A selection of T cell receptor beta chains follows, all from one sample in a study of neoadjuvant anti-PD-1 for oral cavity cancer. Repertoires were generated with immunoSEQ multiplex PCR, while TCRdb's copy carries only in-frame clones and drops some. This sample carries 84,000 or so clones, more than 80% of them seen once, and the ten largest clones take over 2.5%. Sequencing used PBMCs, obtained before nivolumab (anti-PD-1) treatment. These receptor sequences come from a person between 35 and 79 years old with oral cavity squamous cell carcinoma. CDR3s include the opening cysteine and the closing phenylalanine or tryptophan. D genes are given only for firm matches. Part of the rows lack a size; the others show once, few, many or a class for expanded clones.

v_call: TRBV6-5
d_call: NA
j_call: TRBJ1-2
clone_size: once
cdr3_nt: TGTGCCAGCAGTTACCAGGGGACGGCCTATGGCTACACCTTC
cdr3_aa: CASSYQGTAYGYTF

v_call: TRBV5-4
d_call: NA
j_call: TRBJ2-5
clone_size: NA
cdr3_nt: TGTGCCAGCAGCTTTGGGAGCTACCAAGAGACCCAGTACTTC
cdr3_aa: CASSFGSYQETQYF

v_call: TRBV19
d_call: NA
j_call: TRBJ1-1
clone_size: NA
cdr3_nt: TGTGCCAGTAGTATAGGACAGGCCGCTGAAGCTTTCTTT
cdr3_aa: CASSIGQAAEAFF

v_call: TRBV9
d_call: TRBD2
j_call: TRBJ2-3
clone_size: NA
cdr3_nt: TGTGCCAGCAGCGCCCTAGCGGGAGTGAGCACAGATACGCAGTATTTT
cdr3_aa: CASSALAGVSTDTQYF

v_call: TRBV14
d_call: NA
j_call: TRBJ2-1
clone_size: NA
cdr3_nt: TGTGCCAGCGGATGGGGTTACAATGAGCAGTTCTTC
cdr3_aa: CASGWGYNEQFF

v_call: TRBV7-7
d_call: NA
j_call: TRBJ2-1
clone_size: NA
cdr3_nt: TGTGCTAGCAGCCAAGGGACGGCCAATGAGCAGTTCTTC
cdr3_aa: CASSQGTANEQFF

v_call: TRBV4-1
d_call: TRBD1
j_call: TRBJ1-5
clone_size: NA
cdr3_nt: TGCGCCAGCAGCCTTTTTCCGGGACAGGGCACTCAGCCCCAGCATTTT
cdr3_aa: CASSLFPGQGTQPQHF

v_call: TRBV9
d_call: NA
j_call: TRBJ2-7
clone_size: few
cdr3_nt: TGTGCCAGCAATCCGACAGCTGACCCAGCCTACGAGCAGTACTTC
cdr3_aa: CASNPTADPAYEQYF

v_call: TRBV2
d_call: TRBD1
j_call: TRBJ1-2
clone_size: NA
cdr3_nt: TGTGCCAGCAGCGTGACAGGGTTGGATGGCTACACCTTC
cdr3_aa: CASSVTGLDGYTF

v_call: TRBV4-1
d_call: NA
j_call: TRBJ2-5
clone_size: NA
cdr3_nt: TGCGCCAGCAGCCAAGGACAGCAAGAGACCCAGTACTTC
cdr3_aa: CASSQGQQETQYF

v_call: TRBV27
d_call: NA
j_call: TRBJ2-3
clone_size: few
cdr3_nt: TGTGCCAGCAGTTTATGGCGGAAAGGCACAGATACGCAGTATTTT
cdr3_aa: CASSLWRKGTDTQYF

v_call: TRBV5-1
d_call: TRBD1
j_call: TRBJ1-2
clone_size: once
cdr3_nt: TGCGCCAGCAGCTTACTCGACAGGGGGTTCTATGGCTACACCTTC
cdr3_aa: CASSLLDRGFYGYTF

v_call: TRBV6-6
d_call: NA
j_call: TRBJ1-2
clone_size: NA
cdr3_nt: TGTGCCAGCACCTACTCGGATGGGAGATATGGCTACACCTTC
cdr3_aa: CASTYSDGRYGYTF

v_call: TRBV5-1
d_call: NA
j_call: TRBJ2-5
clone_size: NA
cdr3_nt: TGCGCCAGCAGCTTGGCAAATCAAAAGTTAGAGACCCAGTACTTC
cdr3_aa: CASSLANQKLETQYF